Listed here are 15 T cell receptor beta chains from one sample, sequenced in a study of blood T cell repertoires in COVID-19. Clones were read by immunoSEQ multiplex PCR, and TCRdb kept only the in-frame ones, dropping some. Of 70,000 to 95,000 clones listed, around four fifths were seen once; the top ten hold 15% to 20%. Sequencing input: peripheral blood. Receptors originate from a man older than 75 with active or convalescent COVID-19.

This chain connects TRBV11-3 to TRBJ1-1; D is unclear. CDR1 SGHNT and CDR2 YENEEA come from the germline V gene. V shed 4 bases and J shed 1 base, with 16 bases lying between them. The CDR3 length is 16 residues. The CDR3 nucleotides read TGTGCCAGCAGCTCTACGGCTCGACGGGGGAACACTGAAGCTTTCTTT. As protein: CASSSTARRGNTEAFF.

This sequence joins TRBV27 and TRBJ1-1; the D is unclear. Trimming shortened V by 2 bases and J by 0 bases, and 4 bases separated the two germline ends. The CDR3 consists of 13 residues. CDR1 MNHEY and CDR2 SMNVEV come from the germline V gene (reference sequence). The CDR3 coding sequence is TGTGCCAGCAGTTTACAGGTGAACACTGAAGCTTTCTTT. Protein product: CASSLQVNTEAFF.

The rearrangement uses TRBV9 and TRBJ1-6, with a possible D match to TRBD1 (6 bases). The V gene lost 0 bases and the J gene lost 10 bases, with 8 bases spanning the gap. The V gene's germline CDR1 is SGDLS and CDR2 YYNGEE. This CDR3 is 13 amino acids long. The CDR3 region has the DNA TGTGCCAGCAGCGTAGACAGGGACTCACCCCTCCACTTT. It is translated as CASSVDRDSPLHF.

In nucleotides, the CDR3 is TGTGCCAGCAGCTCTATCGGGGGGAACACTGAAGCTTTCTTT. Translation: CASSSIGGNTEAFF. The chain has TRBV11-3 and TRBJ1-1, with a possible D match to TRBD1 (5 bases). CDR1 is SGHNT and CDR2 is YENEEA in the germline V gene. V lost 4 bases to trimming and J lost 1 base, with 10 bases between them. CDR3 length: 14 amino acids.

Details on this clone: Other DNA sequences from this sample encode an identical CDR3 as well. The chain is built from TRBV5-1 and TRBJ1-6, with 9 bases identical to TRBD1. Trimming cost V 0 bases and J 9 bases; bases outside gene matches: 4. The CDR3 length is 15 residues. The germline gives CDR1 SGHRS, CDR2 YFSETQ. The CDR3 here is CASSLAGQGSSPLHF. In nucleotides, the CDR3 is TGCGCCAGCAGCTTGGCGGGACAGGGAAGTTCACCCCTCCACTTT.

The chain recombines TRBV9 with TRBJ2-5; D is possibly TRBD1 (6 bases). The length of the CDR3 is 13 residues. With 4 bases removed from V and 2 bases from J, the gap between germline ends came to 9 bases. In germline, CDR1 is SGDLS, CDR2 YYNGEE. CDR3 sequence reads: CASSLGQQETQYF. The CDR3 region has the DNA TGTGCCAGCAGCCTCGGACAGCAAGAGACCCAGTACTTC.

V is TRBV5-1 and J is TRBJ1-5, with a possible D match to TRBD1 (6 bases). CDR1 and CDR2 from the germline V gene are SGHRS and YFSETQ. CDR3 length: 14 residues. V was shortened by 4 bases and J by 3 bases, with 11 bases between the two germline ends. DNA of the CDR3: TGCGCCAGCAGCGCACAGGGACCCAATCAGCCCCAGCATTTT. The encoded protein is CASSAQGPNQPQHF. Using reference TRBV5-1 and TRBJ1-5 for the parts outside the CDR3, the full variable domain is KAGVTQTPRYLIKTRGQQVTLSCSPISGHRSVSWYQQTPGQGLQFLFEYFSETQRNKGNFPGRFSGRQFSNSRSEMNVSTLELGDSALYLCASSAQGPNQPQHFGDGTRLSIL.

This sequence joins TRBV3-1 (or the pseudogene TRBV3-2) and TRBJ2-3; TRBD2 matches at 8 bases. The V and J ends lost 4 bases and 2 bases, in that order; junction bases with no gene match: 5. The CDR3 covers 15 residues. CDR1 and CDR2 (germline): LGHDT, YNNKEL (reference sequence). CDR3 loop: CASSLAGGNTDTQYF. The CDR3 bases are TGTGCCAGCAGCCTTGCGGGGGGCAACACAGATACGCAGTATTTT.

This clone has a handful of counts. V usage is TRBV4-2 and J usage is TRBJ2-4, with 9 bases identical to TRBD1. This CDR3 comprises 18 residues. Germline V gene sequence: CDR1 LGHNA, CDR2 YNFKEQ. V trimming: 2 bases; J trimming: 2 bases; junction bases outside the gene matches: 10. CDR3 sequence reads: CASSQFRLTGGTKNIQYF. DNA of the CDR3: TGTGCCAGCAGCCAATTCAGATTGACAGGGGGAACCAAAAACATTCAGTACTTC.

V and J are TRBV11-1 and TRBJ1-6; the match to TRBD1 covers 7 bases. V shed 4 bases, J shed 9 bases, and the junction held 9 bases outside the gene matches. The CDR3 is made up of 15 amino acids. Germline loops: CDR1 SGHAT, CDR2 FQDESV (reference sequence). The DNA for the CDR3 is TGTGCCAGCAGCTCAGAGACAGGGAGGACTTCACCCCTCCACTTT. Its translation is CASSSETGRTSPLHF.

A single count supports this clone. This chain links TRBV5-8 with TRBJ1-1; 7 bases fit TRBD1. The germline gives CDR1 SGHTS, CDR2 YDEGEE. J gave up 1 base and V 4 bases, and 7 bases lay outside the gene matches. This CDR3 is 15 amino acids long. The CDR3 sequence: CASSVQQGWNTEAFF. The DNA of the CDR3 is TGTGCCAGCAGCGTACAACAGGGGTGGAACACTGAAGCTTTCTTT.

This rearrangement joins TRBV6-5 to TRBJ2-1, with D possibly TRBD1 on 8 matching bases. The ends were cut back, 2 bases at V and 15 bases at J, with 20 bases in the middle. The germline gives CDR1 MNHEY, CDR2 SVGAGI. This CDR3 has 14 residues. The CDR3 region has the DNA TGTGCCAGCAGTTACACCGGACAGGGAGGGGTATCGTTCTTC. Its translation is CASSYTGQGGVSFF.

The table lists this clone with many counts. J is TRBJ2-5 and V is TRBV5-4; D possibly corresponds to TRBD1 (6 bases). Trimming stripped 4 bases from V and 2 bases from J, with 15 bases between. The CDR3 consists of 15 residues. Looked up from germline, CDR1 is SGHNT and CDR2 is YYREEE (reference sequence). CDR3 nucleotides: TGTGCCAGCAGCCTGGACCCGGACAGTCAAGAGACCCAGTACTTC. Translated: CASSLDPDSQETQYF.

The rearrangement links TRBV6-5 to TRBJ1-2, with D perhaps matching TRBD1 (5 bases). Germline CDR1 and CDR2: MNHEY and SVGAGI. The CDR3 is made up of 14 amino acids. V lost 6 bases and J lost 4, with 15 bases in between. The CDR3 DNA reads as TGTGCCAGCAGAGTAAACAGGCTTTTCTATGGCTACACCTTC. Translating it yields CASRVNRLFYGYTF.

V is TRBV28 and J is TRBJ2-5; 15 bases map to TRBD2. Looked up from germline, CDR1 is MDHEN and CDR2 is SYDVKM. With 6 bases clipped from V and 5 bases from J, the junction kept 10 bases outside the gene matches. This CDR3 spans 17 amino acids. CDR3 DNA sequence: TGTGCCAGCAGCTCACGGACTAGCGGGAGGGGGCCGGAGACCCAGTACTTC. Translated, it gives CASSSRTSGRGPETQYF.